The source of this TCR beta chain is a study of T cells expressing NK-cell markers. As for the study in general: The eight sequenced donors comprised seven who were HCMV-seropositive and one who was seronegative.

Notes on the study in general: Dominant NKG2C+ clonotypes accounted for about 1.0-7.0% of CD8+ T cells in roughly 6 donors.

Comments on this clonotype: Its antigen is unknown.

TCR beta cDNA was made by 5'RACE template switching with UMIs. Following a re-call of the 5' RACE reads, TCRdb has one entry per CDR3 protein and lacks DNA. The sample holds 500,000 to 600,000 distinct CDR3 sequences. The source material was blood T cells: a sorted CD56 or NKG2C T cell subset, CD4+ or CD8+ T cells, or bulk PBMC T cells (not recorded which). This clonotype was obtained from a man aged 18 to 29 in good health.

CDR3 amino acids: CASSLSGNGEKLFF. This chain joins TRBV12-3 or TRBV12-4 and TRBJ1-4. This CDR3 is built from 14 residues.